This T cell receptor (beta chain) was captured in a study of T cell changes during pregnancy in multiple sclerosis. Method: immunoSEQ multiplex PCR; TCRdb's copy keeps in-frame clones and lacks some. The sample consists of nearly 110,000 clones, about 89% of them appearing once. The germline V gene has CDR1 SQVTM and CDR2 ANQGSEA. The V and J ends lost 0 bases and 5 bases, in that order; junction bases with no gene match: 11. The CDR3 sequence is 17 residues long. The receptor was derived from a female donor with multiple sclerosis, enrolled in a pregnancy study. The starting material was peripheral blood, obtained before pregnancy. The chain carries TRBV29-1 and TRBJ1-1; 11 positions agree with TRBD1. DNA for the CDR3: TGCAGCGTTGAAGATAGTCGTTTTGGGACAGGGGGTACTGAAGCTTTCTTT. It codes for CSVEDSRFGTGGTEAFF.